The T cell receptor (beta chain) under discussion was sequenced for a study of breast tumors, draining lymph nodes, adjacent tissues. Axillary draining lymph nodes of breast cancer patients supplied the node samples. In TCRdb, the multiplex PCR reads were re-called with MiXCR into one record per CDR3 protein. The sample has 150,000 to 200,000 distinct CDR3 sequences, roughly 30% seen once. General study results and limits: That most tumor T cells come from lymph nodes remained unproven. Tumor and nontumor repertoires were significantly more similar in luminal-like than in basal-like breast cancer. Compared with lymph nodes, tumors were less diverse; compared with nontumor tissue, more.

This clonotype was seen at least ten times. Its antigen is unidentified. The origin of this receptor is a female donor with breast cancer. Some clones in this sample may be carry-over from other donors' samples. The sample taken for sequencing was axillary lymph node tissue.

This CDR3 is CASSIEEREHNEQFF. In DNA form, the CDR3 reads TGTGCCAGTAGTATAGAGGAACGGGAGCACAATGAGCAGTTCTTC. The V gene is TRBV19, the J gene TRBJ2-1; perhaps TRBD2 as D (6 bases). Germline V gene sequence: CDR1 LNHDA, CDR2 SQIVND (reference sequence). The CDR3 spans 15 residues. The V and J ends lost 0 bases and 5 bases respectively, with 11 bases between them.